The T cell receptor beta chain under discussion was sequenced for a study of blood T cell repertoires in COVID-19. The repertoire was sequenced with immunoSEQ multiplex PCR; TCRdb's copy has only in-frame clones and lacks some. The sample holds approximately 350,000 clones, 65% to 90% seen once. This clone has a single count. The sequence derives from a woman between 55 and 75 years old with COVID-19, enrolled during active disease. Sequencing was performed on peripheral blood.

The DNA for the CDR3 is TGTGCCAGCAGTTTATCGCGACAGGGAGAGACCCAGTACTTC. It is translated as CASSLSRQGETQYF. This chain connects TRBV27 to TRBJ2-5; 7 nucleotides line up with TRBD1. The J segment lost 4 bases and the V segment lost 0 bases, leaving 2 bases of the junction unmatched. Germline V CDR1 and CDR2: MNHEY, SMNVEV (reference sequence). This CDR3 has 14 residues.